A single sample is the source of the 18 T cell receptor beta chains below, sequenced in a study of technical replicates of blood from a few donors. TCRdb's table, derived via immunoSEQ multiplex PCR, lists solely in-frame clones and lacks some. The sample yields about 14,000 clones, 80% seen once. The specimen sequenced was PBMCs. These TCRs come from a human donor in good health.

This CDR3 reads CASSQVGVAAYNEQFF. Written as DNA, the CDR3 is TGTGCCAGCAGCCAAGTTGGGGTAGCGGCGTACAATGAGCAGTTCTTC. V usage is TRBV14 and J usage is TRBJ2-1; D might be TRBD2 (6 bases). The CDR3 runs 16 residues. The germline CDR1 and CDR2 sequences are SGHDN and FVKESK. Trimming took off 1 base at V and 4 bases at J, with 14 bases between the two ends.

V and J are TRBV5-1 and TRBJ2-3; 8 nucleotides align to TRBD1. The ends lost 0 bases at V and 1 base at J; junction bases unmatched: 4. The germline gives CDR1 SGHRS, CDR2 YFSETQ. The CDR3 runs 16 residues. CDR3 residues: CASSLAPGQGTDTQYF. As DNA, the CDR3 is TGCGCCAGCAGCTTGGCTCCGGGACAGGGCACAGATACGCAGTATTTT.

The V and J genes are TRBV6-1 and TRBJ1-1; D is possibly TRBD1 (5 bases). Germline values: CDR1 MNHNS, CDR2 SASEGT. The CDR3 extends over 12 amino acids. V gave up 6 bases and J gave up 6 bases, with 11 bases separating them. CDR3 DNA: TGTGCCAGCAGGAGACAGAGCTCTGAAGCTTTCTTT. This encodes CASRRQSSEAFF.

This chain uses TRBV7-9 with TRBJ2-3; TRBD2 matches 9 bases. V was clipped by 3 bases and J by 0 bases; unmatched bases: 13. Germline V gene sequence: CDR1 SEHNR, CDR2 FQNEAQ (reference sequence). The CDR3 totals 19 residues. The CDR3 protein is CASSFPVAGVGASTDTQYF. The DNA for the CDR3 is TGTGCCAGCAGCTTCCCAGTAGCGGGAGTGGGAGCGAGCACAGATACGCAGTATTTT.

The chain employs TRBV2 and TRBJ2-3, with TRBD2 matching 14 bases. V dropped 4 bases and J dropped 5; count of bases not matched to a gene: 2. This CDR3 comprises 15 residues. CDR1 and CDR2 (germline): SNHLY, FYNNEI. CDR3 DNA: TGTGCCAGCAGTGTGACTAGCGGGAGGGGAGATACGCAGTATTTT. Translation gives CASSVTSGRGDTQYF.

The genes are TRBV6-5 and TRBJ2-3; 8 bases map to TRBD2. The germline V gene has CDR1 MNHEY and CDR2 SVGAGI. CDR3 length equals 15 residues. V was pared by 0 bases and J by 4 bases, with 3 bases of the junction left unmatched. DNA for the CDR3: TGTGCCAGCAGTTACTCTAGCGGGACTCCAGATACGCAGTATTTT. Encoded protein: CASSYSSGTPDTQYF.

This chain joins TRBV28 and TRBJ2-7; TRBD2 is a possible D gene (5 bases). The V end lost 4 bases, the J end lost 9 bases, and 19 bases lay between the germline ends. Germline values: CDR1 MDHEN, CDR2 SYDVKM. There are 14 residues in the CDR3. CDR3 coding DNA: TGTGCCAGCAGTTCCCAAGACTTACTAGGGAGGCAGTACTTC. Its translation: CASSSQDLLGRQYF.

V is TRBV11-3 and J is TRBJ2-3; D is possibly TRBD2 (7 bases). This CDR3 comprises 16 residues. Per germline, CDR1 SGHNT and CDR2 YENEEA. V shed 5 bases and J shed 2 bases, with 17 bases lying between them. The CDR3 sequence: CASSPGGGQPTDTQYF. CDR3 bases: TGTGCCAGCAGCCCTGGGGGGGGACAACCCACAGATACGCAGTATTTT.

CDR3 in DNA: TGTGCCAGCAGTCGTAGGGGCGGGGGGTCCTACGAGCAGTACTTC. It codes for CASSRRGGGSYEQYF. The rearrangement uses TRBV13 and TRBJ2-5; 8 nucleotides align to TRBD2. Matching the DNA end better, TRBJ2-7 makes the J call doubtful. In germline, CDR1 is PRHDT, CDR2 FYEKMQ (reference sequence). The CDR3 contains 15 residues.

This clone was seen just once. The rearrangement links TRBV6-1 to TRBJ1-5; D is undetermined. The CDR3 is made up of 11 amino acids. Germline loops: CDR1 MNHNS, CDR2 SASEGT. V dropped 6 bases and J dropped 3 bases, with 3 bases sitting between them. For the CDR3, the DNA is TGTGCCAGCAGCTTCAATCAGCCCCAGCATTTT. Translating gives CASSFNQPQHF.

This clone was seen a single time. The chain's CDR3 is CASSGMGHNEQFF. CDR3 nucleotides: TGTGCCAGCAGCGGGATGGGCCACAATGAGCAGTTCTTC. The chain joins TRBV2 to TRBJ2-1; D may be TRBD2 (5 bases). Between the trimmed V and J ends, which lost 6 bases and 5 bases, there was a span of 11 bases. The CDR3 consists of 13 residues. Germline V lookup: CDR1 SNHLY, CDR2 FYNNEI.

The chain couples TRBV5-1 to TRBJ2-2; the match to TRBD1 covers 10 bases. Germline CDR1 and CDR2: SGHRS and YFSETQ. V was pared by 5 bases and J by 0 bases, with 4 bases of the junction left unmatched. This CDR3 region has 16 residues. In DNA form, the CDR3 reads TGCGCCAGCAGTTTCGGACAGGGGGCGAACACCGGGGAGCTGTTTTTT. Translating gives CASSFGQGANTGELFF.

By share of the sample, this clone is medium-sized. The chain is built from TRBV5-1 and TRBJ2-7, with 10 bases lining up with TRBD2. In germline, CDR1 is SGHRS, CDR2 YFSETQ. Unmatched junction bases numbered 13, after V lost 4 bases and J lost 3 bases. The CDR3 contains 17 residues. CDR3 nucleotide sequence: TGCGCCAGCAGCCAGGGGACTAGCGCTCATCGGATCTACGAGCAGTACTTC. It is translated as CASSQGTSAHRIYEQYF.

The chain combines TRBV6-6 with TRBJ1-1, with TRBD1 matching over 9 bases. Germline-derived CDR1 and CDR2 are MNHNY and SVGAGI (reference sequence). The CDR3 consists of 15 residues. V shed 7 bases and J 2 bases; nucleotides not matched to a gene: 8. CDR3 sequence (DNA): TGTGCCAGCACACCCCAGACAGGGGGAAACACTGAAGCTTTCTTT. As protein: CASTPQTGGNTEAFF.

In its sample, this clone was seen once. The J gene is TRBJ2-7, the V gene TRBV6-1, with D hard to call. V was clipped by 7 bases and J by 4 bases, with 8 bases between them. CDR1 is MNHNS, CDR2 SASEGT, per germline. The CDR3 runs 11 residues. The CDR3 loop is CASTSNYEQYF. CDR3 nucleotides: TGTGCCAGCACCTCTAATTACGAGCAGTACTTC.

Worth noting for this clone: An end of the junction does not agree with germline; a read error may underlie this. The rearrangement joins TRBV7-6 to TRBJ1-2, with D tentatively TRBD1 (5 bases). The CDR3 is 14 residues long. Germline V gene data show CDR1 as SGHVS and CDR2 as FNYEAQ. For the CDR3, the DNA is TGTGCCAGCAGTTTAGGGGAGGAATACTATGGCTACACCTTC. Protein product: CASSLGEEYYGYTF.

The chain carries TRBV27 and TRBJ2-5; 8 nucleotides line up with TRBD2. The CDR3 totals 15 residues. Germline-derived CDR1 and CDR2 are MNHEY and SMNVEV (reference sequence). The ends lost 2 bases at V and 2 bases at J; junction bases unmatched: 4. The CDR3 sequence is CASSLGAGAQETQYF. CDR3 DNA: TGTGCCAGCAGTTTAGGAGCGGGAGCGCAAGAGACCCAGTACTTC.

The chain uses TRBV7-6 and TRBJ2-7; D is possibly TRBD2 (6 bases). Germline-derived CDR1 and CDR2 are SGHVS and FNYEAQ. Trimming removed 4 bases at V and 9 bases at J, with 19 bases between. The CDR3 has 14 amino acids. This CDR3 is CASSSLASLRRQYF. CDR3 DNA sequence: TGTGCCAGCAGCTCCCTAGCGTCTCTACGAAGGCAGTACTTC.